Listed below are T cell receptor beta chains from one sample, sequenced in a study of blood T cell repertoires in COVID-19. Only in-frame clones appear in the TCRdb table, and some are missing; sequencing was by immunoSEQ multiplex PCR. Of 60,000 to 90,000 clones in the sample, roughly 84% were seen once. Material: peripheral blood. All receptors come from a man in his 60s with COVID-19, enrolled during active disease. Each CDR3 is given with its conserved first and last residue. The order of the fields is V gene, J gene, clone size, CDR3 length, D gene, CDR3 DNA, CDR3 protein. The D gene is left open where the match is weak. The listing skips clone size in some rows; elsewhere it reads once, few, many or a size class.

>TRBV5-1|TRBJ2-1|.|14|TRBD2
TGCGCCAGCAGCTTGGGTACTAGCGGGGACTGGCAGTTCTTC
CASSLGTSGDWQFF
>TRBV6-5|TRBJ1-2|once|15|.
TGTGCCAGCAGTCGACAAACTCAGGGGAACTATGGCTACACCTTC
CASSRQTQGNYGYTF
>TRBV9|TRBJ2-3|once|14|TRBD1
TGTGCCAGCAGCACACGACAGGGGTGGGATACGCAGTATTTT
CASSTRQGWDTQYF
>TRBV24-1|TRBJ2-5|.|14|.
TGTGCCACCAGTGATGCCGGGAGAGAAGAGACCCAGTACTTC
CATSDAGREETQYF
>TRBV30|TRBJ1-5|.|13|TRBD1
TGTGCCTGGAGTGGACAGGGTGAACAGCCCCAGCATTTT
CAWSGQGEQPQHF
>TRBV7-2|TRBJ2-1|once|16|TRBD2
TGTGCCAGCAGCTCCGACCTAGCGGGAGGGCAGGGTGAGCAGTTCTTC
CASSSDLAGGQGEQFF
>TRBV6-4|TRBJ1-2|.|15|TRBD1
TGTGCCAGCAGTGACGGGACAGGGGGTCCGGATGGCTACACCTTC
CASSDGTGGPDGYTF
>TRBV10-3|TRBJ1-2|.|13|.
TGTGCCATCAGTGAGTCTGCGGAGACTGGCTACACCTTC
CAISESAETGYTF
>TRBV7-3|TRBJ2-3|once|15|TRBD2
TGTGCCAGCAGCTCGGGGACTACGGACCCAGATACGCAGTATTTT
CASSSGTTDPDTQYF
>TRBV28|TRBJ2-7|few|14|TRBD1
TGTGCCAGCAACGACAGGGCCCAAGCCTACGAGCAGTACTTC
CASNDRAQAYEQYF
>TRBV5-1|TRBJ2-2|once|13|.
TGCGCCAGCAGTTTCCAGTACACCGGGGAGCTGTTTTTT
CASSFQYTGELFF
>TRBV20-1|TRBJ1-2|.|11|TRBD1
TGCAGTGCTAGAGCGGGACAGGGGGCGTCCTTC
CSARAGQGASF
>TRBV11-3|TRBJ1-1|.|14|TRBD1
TGTGCCAGCAGCTCAGGACAGGGTAGCACTGAAGCTTTCTTT
CASSSGQGSTEAFF
>TRBV28|TRBJ2-2|.|15|TRBD2
TGTGCCAGCAGTTTAATTGCGGGAGCGGTCGGGGAGCTGTTTTTT
CASSLIAGAVGELFF
>TRBV5-5|TRBJ1-3|.|12|.
TGTGCCAGCAAATCAAGGGGGAACACCATATATTTT
CASKSRGNTIYF
>TRBV20-1|TRBJ2-3|.|11|.
TGCAGTGCCCCAGGTGGAGATACGCAGTATTTT
CSAPGGDTQYF
>TRBV27|TRBJ2-3|.|14|TRBD2
TGTGCCAGCAGGACACTAGCGGGGGAAGATACGCAGTATTTT
CASRTLAGEDTQYF
>TRBV5-1|TRBJ1-3|few|15|.
TGCGCCAGCAGCCCGGAGGGAATCTCTGGAAACACCATATATTTT
CASSPEGISGNTIYF
>TRBV6-6|TRBJ2-7|.|16|TRBD1
TGTGCCAGCAGTTACTTTTCCGGAACAGGGGGCTACGAGCAGTACTTC
CASSYFSGTGGYEQYF
>TRBV3-1/TRBV3-2|TRBJ1-2|.|12|.
TGTGCCAGCAGCCAAGAATCGGGAGGCTACACCTTC
CASSQESGGYTF
>TRBV28|TRBJ1-1|.|15|TRBD1
TGTGCCAGCAGCTCAGGGGGGCTAAAAAACACTGAAGCTTTCTTT
CASSSGGLKNTEAFF
>TRBV5-4|TRBJ2-5|once|16|.
TGTGCCAGCAGCTTGGGCAGGGGAGGGGGACAAGAGACCCAGTACTTC
CASSLGRGGGQETQYF
>TRBV27|TRBJ2-5|.|12|.
TGTGCCAGCATCCCTTCTTTGGAGACCCAGTACTTC
CASIPSLETQYF
>TRBV29-1|TRBJ1-6|.|15|.
TGCAGCGTTGCCGAGGAGGGGAGCTATAATTCACCCCTCCACTTT
CSVAEEGSYNSPLHF
>TRBV7-2|TRBJ2-1|.|15|TRBD2
TGTGCCAGCAGCTCCGGACTAGCGCTCTACAATGAGCAGTTCTTC
CASSSGLALYNEQFF
>TRBV5-6|TRBJ2-7|.|13|.
TGTGCCAGCAGCTTGGTAGACTCCTACGAGCAGTACTTC
CASSLVDSYEQYF
>TRBV7-9|TRBJ1-1|once|14|TRBD1
TGTGCCAGCAGCCCCCAGGGGGGTACCACTGAAGCTTTCTTT
CASSPQGGTTEAFF
>TRBV5-1|TRBJ1-2|.|15|.
TGCGCCAGCAGCTTACAAACCGGGACTGGCTATGGCTACACCTTC
CASSLQTGTGYGYTF
>TRBV6-5|TRBJ1-1|.|13|.
TGTGCCAGCGGTAAAACAGCGAACACTGAAGCTTTCTTT
CASGKTANTEAFF
>TRBV11-2|TRBJ2-7|few|15|TRBD2
TGTGCCAGCAGCCAGCCCCGGGGGGGCACCTACGAGCAGTACTTC
CASSQPRGGTYEQYF
>TRBV2|TRBJ2-7|few|13|TRBD1
TGTGCCAGCAGGGAAACAGGGGGCAGTGGGCAGTACTTC
CASRETGGSGQYF
>TRBV5-1|TRBJ1-6|.|13|TRBD1
TGCGCCAGCAGCTTGGCAGGGGGTTCACCCCTCCACTTT
CASSLAGGSPLHF
>TRBV19|TRBJ2-5|.|14|.
TGTGCCAGTAGTATCATGGACAGCCCGGGGACCCAGTACTTC
CASSIMDSPGTQYF
>TRBV10-3|TRBJ2-2|.|17|TRBD2
TGTGCCATCACCAAGGCCGGGACTAGCGGGAGAGTCGGGGAGCTGTTTTTT
CAITKAGTSGRVGELFF